This T cell receptor beta chain was retrieved from a study of T cells after somatic rescue of genetic block. Method: immunoSEQ multiplex PCR; TCRdb's copy keeps in-frame clones and lacks some. This table holds approximately 88,000 clones, 90% found once. Germline V gene sequence: CDR1 SGHRS, CDR2 YFSETQ. This CDR3 spans 14 amino acids. This clone appeared once. The junction shows a germline mismatch at one end, possibly a read error. Other DNA sequences within the sample encode an identical CDR3. This TCR derives from a woman under 30. The chain carries TRBV5-1 and TRBJ1-1; D is undetermined. The sequencing input was peripheral blood mononuclear cells (PBMCs). CDR3 bases: TGCGCCAGCAGCTTATCGACGGCGAACACTGAAGCCTTCTTT. Protein product: CASSLSTANTEAFF.